The clone carrying this TCR beta chain was seen many times. Its cognate antigen is unknown. CDR1 and CDR2 from the germline V gene are ENHRY and SYGVKD. The CDR3 runs to 12 residues. With 6 bases removed from V and 4 bases from J, the gap between germline ends came to 7 bases. The sample originates from a study of early T cells in non-severe SARS-CoV-2 infection. In the study overall: Sequencing targeted bulk RNA from unsorted whole blood, leaving chains unpaired. Whole-study findings and limits: The matching step, a VDJdb search, favored anti-spike CD8 responses and missed private and CD4 specificities.

The TCR library protocol attached unique molecular identifiers to the individual cDNA molecules. TCRdb re-called the 5' RACE reads with MiXCR, one entry per CDR3 protein. The repertoire includes approximately 49,000 distinct CDR3 sequences, over 9.5% of them detected once, and approximately 8.5% sits in the top ten. Source material: whole blood. The J gene is TRBJ1-3, the V gene TRBV10-3; D unclear. The clonotype comes from an adult who was a healthcare worker with PCR-confirmed SARS-CoV-2 infection or an uninfected control (not recorded which). The CDR3 DNA reads as TGTGCCATCAGCCCGGCGGGAAACACCATATATTTT. Translation: CAISPAGNTIYF.